This T cell receptor (beta chain) comes out of a study of cytomegalovirus exposure and HLA in healthy donors. The PCR ran on 60 Vbeta and 13 Jbeta primers. Method: immunoSEQ multiplex PCR; TCRdb's copy keeps in-frame clones and lacks some. The table has approximately 100,000 clones, 70% seen once. Deletions cut 4 bases from V and 5 bases from J, with 14 bases between. The CDR3 is made up of 13 amino acids. Per the germline V gene, CDR1 is SQVTM and CDR2 is ANQGSEA. Input material: PBMCs. The sequence came from a man aged 40-55 years in good health and CMV-seropositive. V usage is TRBV29-1 and J usage is TRBJ1-1, with a tentative D call TRBD1 (6 bases). CDR3 DNA: TGCAGCGTTGTTATACAGGGTGGTACTGAAGCTTTCTTT. Amino acids: CSVVIQGGTEAFF.